These 29 T cell receptor beta chains share one sample of origin, sequenced in a study of blood T cells in healthy people across ages. A second about 7 to 12 cycle PCR used barcoded and J-beta primers. TCRdb used MiXCR to reprocess the 5' RACE reads, holding one entry per CDR3 protein. Of around 800,000 distinct CDR3 sequences listed, 62% are singletons. The sequencing input was blood. The receptor source for this set is a man aged 30-40 years in good health.

The J gene is TRBJ1-5, the V gene TRBV30; a weak D match, TRBD1 (5 bases). The V end was cut by 1 base, the J end by 5 bases, with 9 bases between. CDR3 length: 13 residues. CDR1 GTSNPN and CDR2 SVGIG come from the germline V gene (reference sequence). CDR3 amino acids: CAWSAGGDQPQHF. The CDR3 DNA sequence: TGTGCCTGGAGTGCCGGGGGGGATCAGCCCCAGCATTTT.

This clonotype was recorded many times. It may be a read error: a sequence one base away is much more abundant. V gene TRBV29-1 combines with J gene TRBJ1-4; TRBD1 might be the D (6 bases). Between the trimmed V and J ends, which lost 5 bases and 8 bases, there was a span of 18 bases. The CDR3 spans 14 residues. Per the germline V gene, CDR1 is SQVTM and CDR2 is ANQGSEA. CDR3 DNA sequence: TGCAGCGTTTTCGCCGGGACATTGGGGGAAAAACTGTTTTTT. Its protein is CSVFAGTLGEKLFF.

This sequence joins TRBV9 and TRBJ2-1; the D gene is possibly TRBD2 (6 bases). Germline-derived CDR1 and CDR2 are SGDLS and YYNGEE. Between the trimmed V and J ends, which lost 1 base and 6 bases, there was a span of 8 bases. The CDR3 is 13 residues long. For the CDR3, the DNA is TGTGCCAGCAGCGTACGGGGGTCCAATGAGCAGTTCTTC. Residues: CASSVRGSNEQFF.

This chain joins TRBV5-4 and TRBJ1-2; D uncertain. Germline CDR1 reads SGHNT; CDR2 reads YYREEE (reference sequence). V gave up 4 bases and J gave up 2 bases, with 9 bases separating them. CDR3 length equals 13 residues. The CDR3 protein is CASSGDENYGYTF. CDR3 nucleotide sequence: TGTGCCAGCAGCGGCGACGAAAACTATGGCTACACCTTC.

V usage is TRBV2 and J usage is TRBJ2-1; D may be TRBD2 (6 bases). Germline CDR1 reads SNHLY; CDR2 reads FYNNEI. Trimming removed 3 bases at V and 3 bases at J, with 12 bases between. The CDR3 is 15 amino acids. The CDR3 nucleotides read TGTGCCAGCAGTGACGCGGGACTGCGCTACAATGAGCAGTTCTTC. It encodes CASSDAGLRYNEQFF.

The rearrangement joins TRBV9 to TRBJ2-7, with 12 bases matching TRBD1. The V and J ends lost 0 bases and 0 bases, in that order; junction bases with no gene match: 4. Germline CDR1 is SGDLS and CDR2 is YYNGEE. The CDR3 covers 17 residues. Here the CDR3 reads CASSVGGTGGYSYEQYF. For the CDR3, the DNA is TGTGCCAGCAGCGTAGGGGGGACAGGGGGCTACTCCTACGAGCAGTACTTC.

This clonotype showed up just a few times. This chain connects TRBV7-2 to TRBJ2-1; the match to TRBD2 covers 13 bases. J lost 1 base, V lost 1 base, and 7 bases had no gene match. The CDR3 spans 19 residues. The germline V gene has CDR1 SGHTA and CDR2 FQGNSA. CDR3 in DNA: TGTGCCAGCAGCTTAGAAAGGACTAGCGGGGGCTTATCCTACAATGAGCAGTTCTTC. Translated, it gives CASSLERTSGGLSYNEQFF.

The chain employs TRBV4-3 and TRBJ2-7; 13 bases agree with TRBD2. J was trimmed by 1 base and V by 4 bases; bases with no gene match: 4. The CDR3 extends over 16 amino acids. CDR1 is LGHNA, CDR2 YSLEER, per germline. CDR3 in amino acids: CASSPTSGGASYEQYF. The CDR3 nucleotides read TGCGCCAGCAGCCCAACTAGCGGGGGGGCTTCCTACGAGCAGTACTTC.

The chain carries TRBV15 and TRBJ2-3, with D hard to call. Germline CDR1 is LNHNV and CDR2 is YYDKDF (reference sequence). Trimming left V 0 bases short and J 0 bases short, with 7 bases between. The CDR3 runs 15 residues. The CDR3 DNA reads TGTGCCACCAGCAGAGATCCCCGCAGCACAGATACGCAGTATTTT. Its protein is CATSRDPRSTDTQYF.

A few counts support this clonotype. This chain uses TRBV7-9 with TRBJ2-3, with 7 bases lining up with TRBD1. V lost 5 bases, J lost 1 base, and 3 bases stayed unmatched. Germline-derived CDR1 and CDR2 are SEHNR and FQNEAQ (reference sequence). The CDR3 loop spans 14 amino acids. CDR3 sequence reads: CASSQGQRTDTQYF. The CDR3 coding sequence is TGTGCCAGCAGCCAGGGACAGCGCACAGATACGCAGTATTTT. The full variable domain, completed using reference TRBV7-9 and TRBJ2-3, is DTGVSQNPRHKITKRGQNVTFRCDPISEHNRLYWYRQTLGQGPEFLTYFQNEAQLEKSRLLSDRFSAERPKGSFSTLEIQRTEQGDSAMYLCASSQGQRTDTQYFGPGTRLTVL.

This sequence joins TRBV29-1 and TRBJ2-3; 12 bases fit TRBD2. The germline gives CDR1 SQVTM, CDR2 ANQGSEA. There are 17 residues in the CDR3. V lost 1 base, J lost 2 bases, and 7 bases stayed unmatched. The CDR3 bases are TGCAGCGTTGAAGTCCTTCGGACTAGCGGGATCACAGATACGCAGTATTTT. It yields the protein CSVEVLRTSGITDTQYF.

The chain joins TRBV7-2 to TRBJ1-2, with 7 bases fitting TRBD1. The CDR3 is 14 amino acids. Per germline, CDR1 SGHTA and CDR2 FQGNSA. The V and J ends lost 5 bases and 4 bases, in that order; junction bases with no gene match: 7. The CDR3 DNA sequence: TGTGCCAGCAGCCCCAGACAGGGAGGCTATGGCTACACCTTC. It codes for CASSPRQGGYGYTF.

The rearrangement uses TRBV10-3 and TRBJ2-5; D might be TRBD2 (7 bases). The J call could be wrong; TRBJ2-7 is a better fit for the DNA end. The germline V gene encodes CDR1 ENHRY and CDR2 SYGVKD. The CDR3 spans 18 residues. Here the CDR3 DNA reads TGTGCCATCAGTGGGCCCCGAGAGGGGGGGGTAAATGCCTACGAGCAGTACTTC. It is translated as CAISGPREGGVNAYEQYF.

This sequence joins TRBV20-1 and TRBJ1-6; the D gene is possibly TRBD1 (6 bases). Between the trimmed V and J ends, which lost 0 bases and 9 bases, there was a span of 15 bases. This CDR3 spans 15 amino acids. Germline CDR1 reads DFQATT; CDR2 reads SNEGSKA (reference sequence). The CDR3 nucleotides read TGCAGTGCTAGAGATAGGTACAGGGTTGGTTCACCCCTCCACTTT. Protein sequence: CSARDRYRVGSPLHF.

The V gene is TRBV24-1, the J gene TRBJ1-4, with D possibly being TRBD1 (5 bases). Trimming shortened V by 3 bases and J by 4 bases, and 11 bases separated the two germline ends. CDR1 is KGHDR and CDR2 is SFDVKD in the germline V gene. The CDR3 is made up of 15 amino acids. The CDR3 DNA reads TGTGCCACCAGTGATGTGACAGAAAGTAATGAAAAACTGTTTTTT. Translated, it gives CATSDVTESNEKLFF.

The chain employs TRBV6-4 and TRBJ1-2; 11 nucleotides agree with TRBD1. Germline V CDR1 and CDR2: MRHNA, SNTAGT. CDR3 length: 14 amino acids. The ends lost 2 bases at V and 6 bases at J; junction bases unmatched: 2. For the CDR3, the DNA is TGTGCCAGCAGTGACGGACAGGGGGCGCATGGCTACACCTTC. It is translated as CASSDGQGAHGYTF.

The CDR3 region has the DNA TGTGCCAGGGGTCCGGGGGGCGGAGACGAGCAGTACTTC. Amino acids: CARGPGGGDEQYF. V and J are TRBV27 and TRBJ2-5; possible D gene TRBD2, 7 bases. Near its end, the DNA agrees better with TRBJ2-7, so the J call may be wrong. The germline gives CDR1 MNHEY, CDR2 SMNVEV (reference sequence). This CDR3 has 13 residues.

The chain links TRBV27 to TRBJ2-4, with 8 nucleotides matching TRBD2. The DNA matches TRBJ2-7 better at its end, which makes the J call doubtful. The CDR3 runs 19 residues. Germline V gives CDR1 MNHEY, CDR2 SMNVEV (reference sequence). CDR3 in DNA: TGTGCCAGCAGTTTTCGGCCGGCTTTAACTAGCGGCCACTCCTACGAGCAGTACTTC. This sequence encodes CASSFRPALTSGHSYEQYF.

The chain combines TRBV4-3 with TRBJ2-5; 10 bases line up with TRBD1. J was trimmed by 4 bases and V by 1 base; bases with no gene match: 12. From germline, CDR1 is LGHNA and CDR2 YSLEER. There are 18 residues in the CDR3. CDR3 protein: CASSQGIPGQGLTETQYF. The CDR3 DNA reads TGCGCCAGCAGCCAAGGCATACCGGGACAGGGGCTTACAGAGACCCAGTACTTC.

The table lists this clonotype with a few counts. V usage is TRBV10-3 and J usage is TRBJ2-6; TRBD1 aligns across 10 bases. V trimming: 4 bases; J trimming: 4 bases; junction bases outside the gene matches: 7. This CDR3 has 17 residues. Per germline, CDR1 ENHRY and CDR2 SYGVKD. In nucleotides, the CDR3 is TGTGCCATCAGTGGGGGACAGGGGATAGCAGGGGCCAACGTCCTGACTTTC. Its protein product is CAISGGQGIAGANVLTF.

This chain connects TRBV3-1 to TRBJ2-2; D is perhaps TRBD2 (6 bases). CDR1 is LGHDT, CDR2 YNNKEL, per germline (reference sequence). The CDR3 spans 16 residues. V lost 2 bases and J 3 bases, leaving 13 bases between the germline ends. CDR3 bases: TGTGCCAGCAGCCAAATATCGGGACTCTACACCGGGGAGCTGTTTTTT. This translates into CASSQISGLYTGELFF.

The table lists this clonotype with a few counts. Here the CDR3 reads CASSLGTAQYF. The CDR3, as DNA: TGTGCCAGCAGTTTAGGAACCGCGCAGTACTTC. V and J are TRBV28 and TRBJ2-7; D gene unclear. The V and J ends lost 2 bases and 9 bases respectively, with 8 bases between them. CDR3 length: 11 amino acids. Per the germline V gene, CDR1 is MDHEN and CDR2 is SYDVKM.

The chain combines TRBV5-1 with TRBJ1-6; 8 positions match TRBD1. Per the germline V gene, CDR1 is SGHRS and CDR2 is YFSETQ. This CDR3 contains 14 residues. Trimming took 4 bases from V and 7 from J; bases not matched to a gene: 4. CDR3 loop: CASSHRDRNSPLHF. CDR3 nucleotides: TGCGCCAGCAGCCACCGGGACAGGAATTCACCCCTCCACTTT.

This clonotype was seen once. The chain links TRBV20-1 to TRBJ2-5, with unresolved D. Germline V gives CDR1 DFQATT, CDR2 SNEGSKA (reference sequence). This CDR3 region has 14 residues. V was trimmed by 0 bases and J by 5 bases, leaving 13 bases between them. CDR3: CSAREGPPKETQYF. In DNA form, the CDR3 reads TGCAGTGCTAGAGAAGGTCCCCCCAAGGAGACCCAGTACTTC.

The chain employs TRBV20-1 and TRBJ2-1, with TRBD2 matching over 15 bases. Per germline, CDR1 DFQATT and CDR2 SNEGSKA (reference sequence). Trimming cost V 3 bases and J 0 bases; bases outside gene matches: 12. The CDR3 loop spans 20 amino acids. CDR3 residues: CSASLTPGLAGGHSYNEQFF. The CDR3 coding sequence is TGCAGTGCTAGCCTGACGCCGGGACTAGCGGGGGGCCACTCCTACAATGAGCAGTTCTTC.

The chain employs TRBV12-3 or TRBV12-4 and TRBJ2-7, with 8 bases fitting TRBD2. CDR3 length equals 13 residues. CDR3 residues: CASGGREKYEQYF. CDR3 nucleotides: TGTGCAAGCGGGGGCAGGGAGAAGTACGAGCAGTACTTC.

The chain couples TRBV12-3 or TRBV12-4 to TRBJ2-1; 7 bases agree with TRBD1. This CDR3 contains 13 residues. After removal of 6 bases from V and 6 bases from J, the junction contained 5 bases not matched to a gene. The CDR3 reads CASRQGLSNEQFF. For the CDR3, the DNA is TGTGCCAGCAGACAGGGGCTCTCCAATGAGCAGTTCTTC.

The chain has TRBV2 and TRBJ2-1; D is possibly TRBD1 or TRBD2 (7 bases each). V lost 8 bases, J lost 3 bases, and 11 bases lay in between. Germline V lookup: CDR1 SNHLY, CDR2 FYNNEI. The CDR3 has 13 amino acids. The CDR3: CASQGGSYNEQFF. CDR3 DNA sequence: TGTGCCAGCCAGGGGGGGAGCTACAATGAGCAGTTCTTC.

The genes are TRBV29-1 and TRBJ2-3, with 9 bases matching TRBD1. The CDR3 spans 14 residues. The germline CDR1 and CDR2 sequences are SQVTM and ANQGSEA. The DNA for the CDR3 is TGCAGTTCCGAGGGGGACAGGGAGTCAGATACGCAGTATTTT. As protein: CSSEGDRESDTQYF.